The sequence of this T cell receptor (beta chain) was determined in a study of tumor-infiltrating lymphocytes in localized non-small cell lung cancer. Libraries were prepared by immunoSEQ multiplex PCR; TCRdb keeps only in-frame clonotypes and omits some of them. The table has about 14,000 clones, roughly four fifths seen once; the top ten hold 15% to 20%. This clone was counted a few times. Its specificity is not known. In germline, CDR1 is MGHRA, CDR2 YSYEKL. Trimming took 0 bases from V and 5 from J, leaving 13 bases between them. This CDR3 has 15 amino acids. General observations from the study: Different pieces of the same tissue went to different assays, confounding technical variation with intratumor heterogeneity.

The gene calls are TRBV4-1 and TRBJ1-1; TRBD1 might be the D (5 bases). This clonotype was obtained from a human donor with non-small cell lung cancer. The specimen sequenced was lung tumor tissue. CDR3: CASSQDFGRVTEAFF. CDR3 DNA sequence: TGCGCCAGCAGCCAAGACTTCGGCAGGGTGACTGAAGCTTTCTTT.